This T cell receptor (beta chain) was captured in a study of early T cells in non-severe SARS-CoV-2 infection. On the study more broadly: The authors sequenced bulk RNA from unsorted whole blood, leaving chains unpaired.

CDR3 length: 16 residues. After removal of 3 bases from V and 1 base from J, the junction contained 8 bases not matched to a gene. CDR1 is SGHRS and CDR2 is YFSETQ in the germline V gene. This clonotype was seen more than once but under ten times. Its antigen is as yet unknown. Study-wide results and caveats: Anti-spike CD8 responses were favored in VDJdb matching, and private and CD4 specificities were missed.

Individual cDNA molecules were tagged with unique molecular identifiers, the study reported. TCRdb reprocessed the 5' RACE reads with MiXCR, giving one entry per CDR3 protein. This table has tens of thousands of distinct CDR3 sequences, over 10% appearing once. The chain links TRBV5-1 to TRBJ1-1; TRBD1 aligns across 8 bases. The sequence was obtained from an adult who was a healthcare worker with PCR-confirmed SARS-CoV-2 infection or an uninfected control (not recorded which). The source material was whole blood, sampled at baseline. Here the CDR3 DNA reads TGCGCCAGCAGCTCCGGGACAGGAAGATGGAACACTGAAGCTTTCTTT. Translated, it gives CASSSGTGRWNTEAFF.